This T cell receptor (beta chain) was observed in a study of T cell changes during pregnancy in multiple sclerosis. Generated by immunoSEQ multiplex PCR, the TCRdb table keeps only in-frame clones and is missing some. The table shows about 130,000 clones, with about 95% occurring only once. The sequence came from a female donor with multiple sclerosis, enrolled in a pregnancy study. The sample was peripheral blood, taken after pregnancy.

The CDR3 sequence is CASSFLRETPYEQYF. The CDR3 DNA reads TGTGCCAGCAGTTTCCTGCGGGAGACCCCCTACGAGCAGTACTTC. The V call is TRBV28, the J call TRBJ2-7, with 7 bases that match TRBD2. Per germline, CDR1 MDHEN and CDR2 SYDVKM. Unmatched junction bases numbered 7, after V lost 3 bases and J lost 2 bases. This CDR3 contains 15 residues.